The entry below gives a single T cell receptor beta chain sequence along with its context. Which antigen it targets is not known. No base quality information exists; no much larger clone differs at one position. The time point label, as the study defines it: baseline before first vaccination. Vaccinee samples came from UK trials COV001 and COV002, including a single-blind randomized controlled phase 2/3 trial of AZD1222 (ChAdOx1 nCoV-19) in healthy adults. For TCRbeta chain sequencing, PBMC samples were collected from trial participants at day 0 and at day 28 after the second dose. Via the germline V gene (reference sequence), CDR1 is SEHNR and CDR2 FQNEAQ. For this chain, trimming is 3 bases at the V end and 8 bases at the J end, and the number of junction bases without a gene match is 3. The CDR3 runs 13 residues from the cysteine to the phenylalanine. This entry keeps only the CDR3 DNA: 39 bases, framed from base 1.

The data originate from a study of T cell responses to AZD1222 COVID-19 vaccine listed by TCRdb under 2021. Describing the broader study: AZD1222 recipients whose second dose came at about 4 weeks and those whose second dose came at about 12 weeks were combined into one group, since spike-specific TCR depth and breadth did not differ between the two schedules. A total of over 230 trial participants underwent TCR sequencing, of whom about 200 received two doses of AZD1222 and about 25 received two doses of the MenACWY control vaccine. Enrollment into the trials was organized by age into subgroups of 18-55, 56-69 and 70-plus years, and those subgroups contained around 150, 28 and 57 TCR-sequenced participants, respectively. Broader findings and caveats from the paper: In the small 56-69-year group, the increase in depth fell short of significance, most likely because of low power. Participants were mostly white British and included more females than males, and it was suggested by the authors that clonal diversity may have been underestimated. Conclusions about previously exposed vaccinees are limited, since just six or seven AZD1222 recipients were seropositive for SARS-CoV-2 at baseline. Epitopes outside the regions mutated in the B.1.351 and B.1.1.7 variants were reportedly recognized by nearly half of the unique spike-specific TCRs. The vaccine-associated CD4 TCRs covered the entire spike protein, and the dominant responses fell in regions 160-218 and 743-854. Because no day 14 peak-response samples were available, repertoires were characterized only after the peak T cell response. After two AZD1222 doses, both the breadth and the depth of spike-specific TCRs were significantly higher than at day 0 and than in MenACWY recipients.

The CDR3 regions of human TCRbeta chains were analyzed by immunosequencing. The authors' pipeline ran thus. Repertoire TCRs were matched against a reference library of SARS-CoV-2-specific TCRs generated with the MIRA antigen-specificity platform. Breadth was defined as the fraction of unique TCRs that were SARS-CoV-2-associated, and depth was defined as the fraction of total T cells that were SARS-CoV-2-associated. Each spike-specific TCR was assigned to its reactive spike region and to a CD4 or CD8 class using the MIRA data. Log10-transformed breadth and depth values were compared by one-way ANOVA with Sidak's multiple comparisons tests. TCRdb's version of the immuneACCESS table is confined to in-frame rearrangements and falls short of the full clone set. An unresolved V gene accounts for under half of the shortfall where checked; the remainder is of unknown origin. The V and J calls and clone size were taken over from that table, and D and trimming were inferred from the DNA. Here the sample has roughly 180,000 clones; 94% occur a single time. The ten largest clones take up about 0.64% of the sample.

The clonotype comes from an adult in good health. The chain uses TRBV7-9 and TRBJ1-4, with TRBD1 matching 7 junction bases. The starting material was peripheral blood, obtained on day 0 of AZD1222 vaccination. The CDR3 reads CASSFGTVEKLFF. The nucleotide sequence reads TGTGCCAGCAGCTTCGGGACAGTCGAAAAACTGTTTTTT.